A selection of T cell receptor beta chains follows, all from one sample in a study of control samples from healthy donors and cancer patients. The method was immunoSEQ multiplex PCR; TCRdb's version includes in-frame clones alone and lacks a portion of them. The clone table shows roughly 190,000 clones, with the ten largest holding roughly 2.2%. The sample comprised blood. Receptors were obtained from a woman aged 25-40 years in good health. Both conserved end residues are part of each CDR3. Fields, in order: J gene, D gene, V gene, CDR3 protein, CDR3 DNA. D genes are given only for firm matches.

>TRBJ1-5|.|TRBV4-2
CASSQDPDQPQHF
TGTGCCAGCAGCCAGGACCCTGATCAGCCCCAGCATTTT
>TRBJ1-1|.|TRBV9
CASSVVGGNRATEAFF
TGTGCCAGCAGCGTAGTGGGGGGCAACAGGGCCACTGAAGCTTTCTTT
>TRBJ2-1|.|TRBV5-1
CASQTGRDEQFF
TGCGCCAGCCAGACAGGGAGGGATGAGCAGTTCTTC
>TRBJ2-3|.|TRBV2
CASSELGAGSTDTQYF
TGTGCCAGCAGTGAGTTGGGGGCAGGGAGCACAGATACGCAGTATTTT
>TRBJ2-3|.|TRBV28
CASSRIPIVRGTQYF
TGTGCCAGCAGTCGAATCCCTATCGTTAGGGGTACGCAGTATTTT
>TRBJ1-3|.|TRBV28
CASSPRGDTIYF
TGTGCCAGCAGCCCACGAGGGGACACCATATATTTT
>TRBJ2-7|.|TRBV7-2
CASSLGDLYEQYF
TGTGCCAGCAGTCTGGGGGACCTCTACGAGCAGTACTTC
>TRBJ2-5|.|TRBV7-9
CASRERSRETQYF
TGTGCCAGCAGGGAACGGTCGCGAGAGACCCAGTACTTC
>TRBJ2-7|TRBD2|TRBV10-3
CATKSGGISYEQYF
TGTGCCACAAAAAGCGGGGGGATCTCCTACGAGCAGTACTTC
>TRBJ2-2|TRBD1|TRBV9
CASSPSGTANTGELFF
TGTGCCAGCAGCCCATCCGGGACAGCGAACACCGGGGAGCTGTTTTTT
>TRBJ1-1|.|TRBV19
CASNAGAEAFF
TGTGCCAGTAACGCTGGCGCTGAAGCTTTCTTT
>TRBJ2-1|TRBD1|TRBV28
CASSLFLGTGALNEQFF
TGTGCCAGCAGTTTGTTCCTCGGGACAGGGGCGCTAAATGAGCAGTTCTTC
>TRBJ1-2|TRBD1|TRBV3-1/TRBV3-2
CASSPRTGSVYGYTF
TGTGCCAGCAGCCCCCGGACAGGATCCGTCTATGGCTACACCTTC
>TRBJ1-5|.|TRBV27
CASRRGVEQPQHF
TGTGCCAGCAGGCGGGGGGTCGAACAGCCCCAGCATTTT
>TRBJ1-2|TRBD1|TRBV28
CASSLGTGANYGYTF
TGTGCCAGCAGTTTGGGGACAGGAGCTAACTATGGCTACACCTTC
>TRBJ2-7|TRBD2|TRBV6-5
CASSYSVGLRSYEQYF
TGTGCCAGCAGTTACTCGGTGGGACTAAGGTCCTACGAGCAGTACTTC
>TRBJ2-6|.|TRBV5-1
CASSFLPGASSGANVLTF
TGCGCCAGCAGCTTTCTTCCGGGGGCCTCCTCTGGGGCCAACGTCCTGACTTTC
>TRBJ2-1|TRBD2|TRBV3-1/TRBV3-2
CASSRRGGNEQFF
TGTGCCAGCAGCCGTCGGGGGGGCAATGAGCAGTTCTTC
>TRBJ2-2|.|TRBV25-1
CASSESGDGNTGELFF
TGTGCCAGCAGTGAATCGGGGGACGGGAACACCGGGGAGCTGTTTTTT
>TRBJ2-5|.|TRBV19
CARRDIPTLPQETQYF
TGTGCCAGGCGGGACATCCCTACGCTACCCCAAGAGACCCAGTACTTC
>TRBJ1-2|.|TRBV19
CASSIVRTIPSFYGYTF
TGTGCCAGTAGTATAGTAAGGACCATTCCAAGTTTCTATGGCTACACCTTC
>TRBJ1-1|.|TRBV28
CASSSPGTGNTEAFF
TGTGCCAGCAGTAGTCCCGGGACGGGGAACACTGAAGCTTTCTTT
>TRBJ2-3|.|TRBV7-9
CASSPGTTSTDTQYF
TGTGCCAGCAGCCCCGGGACCACTAGCACAGATACGCAGTATTTT
>TRBJ1-5|TRBD1|TRBV27
CASSPGQGLSLNQPQHF
TGTGCCAGCAGTCCGGGACAGGGGCTTTCCCTCAATCAGCCCCAGCATTTT
>TRBJ1-5|.|TRBV5-1
CASSLGGLDNQPQHF
TGCGCCAGCAGCTTAGGAGGACTAGATAATCAGCCCCAGCATTTT
>TRBJ1-5|.|TRBV12-3/TRBV12-4
CASSLAGNQSQHF
TGTGCCAGCAGTTTGGCAGGAAATCAGTCCCAGCATTTT
>TRBJ1-1|.|TRBV18
CASSPYREGITEAFF
TGTGCCAGCTCGCCTTACAGGGAGGGCATCACTGAAGCTTTCTTT
>TRBJ2-7|.|TRBV6-2/TRBV6-3
CASSPEDSSYEQYF
TGTGCCAGCAGCCCTGAGGACAGCTCCTACGAGCAGTACTTC
>TRBJ1-1|.|TRBV5-4
CASSLVGMNTEAFF
TGTGCCAGCAGCTTGGTGGGTATGAACACTGAAGCTTTCTTT
>TRBJ2-7|.|TRBV14
CASSQGRREQYF
TGTGCCAGCAGCCAAGGAAGGCGAGAGCAGTACTTC
>TRBJ1-2|TRBD1|TRBV29-1
CSARTGQNYGYTF
TGCAGCGCTCGGACAGGGCAAAACTATGGCTACACCTTC
>TRBJ2-7|.|TRBV5-1
CASSFQGGNEQYF
TGCGCCAGCAGCTTCCAGGGAGGAAACGAGCAGTACTTC
>TRBJ2-1|.|TRBV6-2/TRBV6-3
CASSYLNEQFF
TGTGCCAGCAGTTACCTCAATGAGCAGTTCTTC
>TRBJ1-3|TRBD1|TRBV7-9
CASSRDRSTSGNTIYF
TGTGCCAGCAGCCGGGACAGGTCTACCTCTGGAAACACCATATATTTT
>TRBJ1-2|.|TRBV4-1
CASSQDPGEWAEPYGYTF
TGCGCCAGCAGCCAAGATCCGGGGGAATGGGCAGAACCCTATGGCTACACCTTC
>TRBJ1-1|.|TRBV11-2
CASSDDRYAEAFF
TGTGCCAGCAGCGACGACCGCTACGCTGAAGCTTTCTTT
>TRBJ1-1|.|TRBV19
CASKENTEAFF
TGTGCCAGTAAGGAGAACACTGAAGCTTTCTTT
>TRBJ2-7|TRBD1|TRBV6-2/TRBV6-3
CASSGQGFGEQYF
TGTGCCAGCAGTGGACAGGGCTTTGGCGAGCAGTACTTC
>TRBJ1-1|.|TRBV2
CASKAGMNTEAFF
TGTGCCAGCAAGGCCGGCATGAACACTGAAGCTTTCTTT
>TRBJ2-2|.|TRBV7-3
CASSLKPGHLTGELFF
TGTGCCAGCAGCTTAAAACCGGGACACTTAACCGGGGAGCTGTTTTTT
>TRBJ1-4|.|TRBV9
CASSVGRSTNEKLFF
TGTGCCAGCAGCGTTGGCAGGTCAACTAATGAAAAACTGTTTTTT
>TRBJ2-2|.|TRBV6-5
CASSYSISTGELFF
TGTGCCAGCAGTTACTCGATATCCACCGGGGAGCTGTTTTTT
>TRBJ2-3|TRBD1|TRBV5-5
CASSRRQGSTDTQYF
TGTGCCAGCAGCCGACGACAGGGAAGCACAGATACGCAGTATTTT
>TRBJ2-7|.|TRBV11-1
CASSQPSSYEQYF
TGTGCCAGCAGCCAGCCAAGCTCCTACGAGCAGTACTTC
>TRBJ1-6|.|TRBV28
CASGVRGSPLHF
TGTGCCAGCGGTGTGCGTGGCTCACCCCTCCACTTT
>TRBJ2-1|TRBD1|TRBV3-1/TRBV3-2
CASSQGGQGRSEQFF
TGTGCCAGCAGCCAAGGGGGACAGGGTCGGAGTGAGCAGTTCTTC
>TRBJ2-7|.|TRBV5-1
CASSTSPGGTTYEQYF
TGCGCCAGCAGCACCTCACCAGGGGGGACTACCTACGAGCAGTACTTC
>TRBJ1-1|TRBD1|TRBV19
CASSIGDRGAGTEAFF
TGTGCCAGTAGTATAGGGGACAGGGGAGCCGGCACTGAAGCTTTCTTT
>TRBJ2-5|TRBD2|TRBV10-2
CASSGGTSARETQYF
TGCGCCAGCAGCGGGGGGACTAGCGCTCGGGAGACCCAGTACTTC
>TRBJ1-5|TRBD1|TRBV28
CASSLPRTGIYQPQHF
TGTGCCAGCAGCCTTCCCCGGACAGGAATTTATCAGCCCCAGCATTTT
>TRBJ2-1|TRBD2|TRBV14
CASERGGFPSYNEQFF
TGTGCCAGCGAACGCGGGGGGTTCCCATCCTACAATGAGCAGTTCTTC
>TRBJ1-5|.|TRBV10-2
CASRGAGLSQPQHF
TGCGCCAGCAGGGGAGCAGGGTTAAGCCAGCCCCAGCATTTT